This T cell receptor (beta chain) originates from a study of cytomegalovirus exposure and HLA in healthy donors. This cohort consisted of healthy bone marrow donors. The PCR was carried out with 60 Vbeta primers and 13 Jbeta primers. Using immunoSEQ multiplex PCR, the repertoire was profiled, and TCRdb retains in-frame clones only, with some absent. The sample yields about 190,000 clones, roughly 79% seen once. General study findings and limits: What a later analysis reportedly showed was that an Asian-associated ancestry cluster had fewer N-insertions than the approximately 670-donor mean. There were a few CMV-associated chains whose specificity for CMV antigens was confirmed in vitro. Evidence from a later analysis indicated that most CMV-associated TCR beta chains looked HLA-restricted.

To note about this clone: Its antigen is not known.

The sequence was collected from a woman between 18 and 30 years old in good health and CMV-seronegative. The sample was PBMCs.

CDR3 sequence: CAWSVVTYHTEAFF. CDR3 coding DNA: TGTGCCTGGAGTGTGGTGACTTACCACACTGAAGCTTTCTTT. The V call is TRBV30, the J call TRBJ1-1; D remains ambiguous. V gave up 0 bases and J gave up 3 bases, with 11 bases separating them. This CDR3 spans 14 amino acids. Per germline, CDR1 GTSNPN and CDR2 SVGIG (reference sequence).